This entry concerns a single T cell receptor beta chain. Its antigen is undetermined. The sample belongs to a study of T-cell memory formation after mild COVID-19. Whole-study context: TCR clustering was largely donor specific.

Barcoded TCR alpha and TCR beta cDNA libraries with UMIs came from 5'RACE using constant-segment primers. TCRdb redid the calling of the 5' RACE reads with MiXCR, one entry per CDR3 protein. The sample yields more than 300,000 distinct CDR3 sequences, around 15% seen once. The CDR3 runs 13 residues. V was cut by 7 bases and J by 0 bases, with 6 bases left in between. Findings and limits, study-wide: Later expanders leaned toward CD4+, whereas clones contracting from day 15 to 85 were balanced CD4/CD8.

J is TRBJ2-2 and V is TRBV12-3 or TRBV12-4; D remains ambiguous. The specimen sequenced was PBMCs or a T cell subset sorted from them (not recorded which). The sequence came from a man between 18 and 29 years old who had mild COVID-19 (a few samples of this study predate the infection). Cell type and time point are not known. In DNA form, the CDR3 reads TGTGCCAGCACAGAGCCGAACACCGGGGAGCTGTTTTTT. As protein: CASTEPNTGELFF.